This T cell receptor beta chain was profiled in a study of T cell responses to AZD1222 COVID-19 vaccine. Study-level background: Second-dose timings of about 4 or about 12 weeks were pooled.

Concerning this clone: The antigen is not known.

There are 14 residues in the CDR3. Germline lookup yields CDR1 MNHEY and CDR2 SVGEGT. The trim removed 2 bases at V and 8 bases at J, leaving 5 bases unmatched. Using immunoSEQ multiplex PCR, the repertoire was profiled, and TCRdb retains in-frame clones only, with some absent. Of approximately 140,000 clones detected, around 95% appear once; the ten largest clones hold over 0.95%. The study's findings and limits: There were vaccine-associated CD4 TCRs across spike, dominant at 160-218 and 743-854.

Sample: peripheral blood, taken on day 0 of AZD1222 vaccination. This chain joins TRBV6-2 or TRBV6-3 and TRBJ1-4; 7 positions match TRBD1. The receptor's source is an adult in good health. The CDR3 nucleotides are TGTGCCAGCAGTTACGGGCAGGGGGGGGAAAAACTGTTTTTT. Translation: CASSYGQGGEKLFF.